This T cell receptor beta chain was sequenced during a study of shared clonotypes between healthy human individuals. Study in general: The study drew on a couple of women and a few men aged 18 to 49 as donors.

As to this clone: The antigen is undetermined.

The team ran DNA from unsorted PBMCs on ten immunoSEQ deep assay plates for sequencing. The data were produced by immunoSEQ multiplex PCR, yet TCRdb's version contains in-frame clones alone and is incomplete. Of about 470,000 clones listed, roughly 83% are singletons. Overall study findings and caveats: It was only blood that was sampled, and tissue repertoires likely differ. Clonotype sharing among the donors was expected to vary with sequencing depth.

The sequenced material came from PBMCs. This TCR was sampled from a woman aged 40-49 years in good health. Some clones in this sample may be carry-over from other donors' samples.

The CDR3 here is CASSQTGLPGGELFF. The DNA of the CDR3 is TGTGCCAGTAGTCAGACAGGGCTACCCGGCGGGGAGCTGTTTTTT. The chain is built from TRBV19 and TRBJ2-2; TRBD1 aligns across 7 bases. Germline values: CDR1 LNHDA, CDR2 SQIVND (reference sequence). The length of the CDR3 is 15 residues. V shed 5 bases and J 7 bases; nucleotides not matched to a gene: 10.